This T cell receptor beta chain is drawn from a study of cytomegalovirus exposure and HLA in healthy donors. Study background: For the approximately 360 genotyped donors, over 80% fell within the Caucasian-associated ancestry cluster.

The PCR contained 60 Vbeta and 13 Jbeta primers. Using immunoSEQ multiplex PCR, the repertoire was profiled, and TCRdb retains in-frame clones only, with some absent. Of over 100,000 clones listed, roughly 83% are singletons. The germline V gene has CDR1 SGHNT and CDR2 YYREEE (reference sequence). V was cut by 0 bases and J by 6 bases, with 13 bases left in between. This CDR3 has 15 residues. This chain connects TRBV5-4 to TRBJ1-5, with D perhaps TRBD1 (6 bases). The sequence came from a man aged 40-49 years in good health and CMV-seronegative. Sequenced input: PBMCs. CDR3 sequence reads: CASSLDGQSFQPQHF. The CDR3 bases are TGTGCCAGCAGCTTGGACGGACAGTCCTTTCAGCCCCAGCATTTT.